This T cell receptor (beta chain) appears in the sequencing data of a study of CD8 T cell repertoires and HIV-1 epitope variants. Across the study: Separate wells received one of Twenty-five Gag or Nef variant peptides. Controls included no peptide, Ebola AY9 epitope, and a CMV, EBV, flu pool. Epitopes were three Gag families plus Nef HW9 and YT9.

This clone was detected only once. Antigen unknown. The CDR3 length is 15 residues. CDR1 is SGDLS and CDR2 is YYNGEE in the germline V gene. Deletions cut 3 bases from V and 3 bases from J, with 16 bases between. The method was immunoSEQ multiplex PCR; TCRdb's version includes in-frame clones alone and lacks a portion of them. The sample holds some 1,300 clones, over 60% seen once. V and J are TRBV9 and TRBJ2-7, with D possibly matching TRBD2 (5 bases). This receptor was obtained from a male donor with HIV. Specimen: cultured CD8+ T cells derived from PBMCs. This CDR3 is CASSDDYLGNYEQYF. Here the CDR3 DNA reads TGTGCCAGCAGCGACGACTACCTTGGGAACTACGAGCAGTACTTC.